This TCR beta chain stems from a study of response to subunit inactivated influenza vaccine. Study-wide points: It was suggested by the authors that few new T cells are recruited by each seasonal influenza vaccination.

Germline V gives CDR1 SQVTM, CDR2 ANQGSEA. Trimming left V 1 base short and J 0 bases short, with 10 bases between. CDR3 length equals 14 residues. A single record per CDR3 protein comes from TCRdb applying MiXCR to the RT-PCR reads. The table lists over 400,000 distinct CDR3 sequences, 13% of them singletons. To note about this clonotype: Antigen unknown.

The clonotype comes from a man aged 50-60 years who received an inactivated influenza vaccine. The starting material was PBMCs from blood, obtained roughly 48 days after vaccination. This sequence joins TRBV29-1 and TRBJ2-7, with D possibly TRBD1 on 5 matching bases. This CDR3 is CSVEARDSSYEQYF. CDR3 sequence (DNA): TGCAGCGTTGAAGCCAGGGATAGCTCCTACGAGCAGTACTTC.